The 19 T cell receptor beta chains below were found in one sample sequenced in a study of identifying expanded T cells in peripheral blood. Assay used: immunoSEQ multiplex PCR; TCRdb lists only in-frame clones, some missing. The sample consists of more than 50,000 clones, around 81% of them appearing once. Sequenced input: blood. The source of these receptors is a person aged 18 to 70 in good health.

The chain employs TRBV25-1 and TRBJ1-1; TRBD1 is a possible D gene (6 bases). CDR1 and CDR2 from the germline V gene are MGHDK and SYGVNS. V was clipped by 1 base and J by 5 bases, with 14 bases between them. CDR3 length equals 15 residues. The DNA for the CDR3 is TGTGCCAGCAGTGAATCGAAGGGGGGGAAGACTGAAGCTTTCTTT. It is translated as CASSESKGGKTEAFF.

This sequence joins TRBV27 and TRBJ2-1; 11 positions match TRBD2. With V trimmed by 5 bases and J by 5 bases, 14 bases remained unmatched. Germline V CDR1 and CDR2: MNHEY, SMNVEV (reference sequence). This CDR3 region has 18 residues. CDR3 sequence reads: CASSMRTSGFQDNNEQFF. The CDR3, as DNA: TGTGCCAGCAGTATGCGGACTAGCGGGTTCCAGGATAACAATGAGCAGTTCTTC.

The DNA for the CDR3 is TGTGCCAGCAGCTTAGACGGCGGGAGGGCCGGGGAGACCCAGTACTTC. Protein: CASSLDGGRAGETQYF. The gene calls are TRBV7-9 and TRBJ2-5; 9 nucleotides align to TRBD2. The CDR3 has 16 amino acids. In germline, CDR1 is SEHNR, CDR2 FQNEAQ (reference sequence). The V and J ends lost 1 base and 5 bases, in that order; junction bases with no gene match: 8.

This chain connects TRBV4-3 to TRBJ2-1; D remains ambiguous. Germline CDR1 reads LGHNA; CDR2 reads YSLEER. The CDR3 sequence is 13 residues long. Deletions cut 0 bases from V and 2 bases from J, with 2 bases between. The CDR3 coding sequence is TGCGCCAGCAGCCAAGATGCCTACAATGAGCAGTTCTTC. Its protein is CASSQDAYNEQFF.

The genes are TRBV7-2 and TRBJ2-4, with no clear D. The CDR3 is 14 amino acids. V lost 2 bases and J 0 bases, leaving 5 bases between the germline ends. Germline assignment: CDR1 SGHTA and CDR2 FQGNSA. The CDR3 region is CASSLRGAKNIQYF. CDR3 bases: TGTGCCAGCAGCTTAAGAGGAGCCAAAAACATTCAGTACTTC.

This clone was detected only a few times. Other DNA sequences within the sample encode an identical CDR3. The chain is built from TRBV5-1 and TRBJ2-6, with D unclear. V was clipped by 4 bases and J by 0 bases, with 5 bases between them. This CDR3 contains 14 residues. Looked up from germline, CDR1 is SGHRS and CDR2 is YFSETQ. The CDR3 nucleotides read TGCGCCAGCAGCCTCGCCTCTGGGGCCAACGTCCTGACTTTC. Translation: CASSLASGANVLTF.

The V gene is TRBV15, the J gene TRBJ2-5; the D gene is possibly TRBD2 (5 bases). The V and J ends lost 8 bases and 1 base respectively, with 8 bases between them. This CDR3 spans 12 amino acids. Germline assignment: CDR1 LNHNV and CDR2 YYDKDF (reference sequence). In DNA, the CDR3 is TGTGCCACCGGACTGTTCCAAGAGACCCAGTACTTC. This sequence encodes CATGLFQETQYF.

The J gene is TRBJ1-4, the V gene TRBV4-3, with a possible D match to TRBD1 (5 bases). V lost 4 bases to trimming and J lost 7 bases, with 16 bases between them. Germline CDR1 and CDR2: LGHNA and YSLEER. This CDR3 contains 15 residues. The CDR3 protein is CASSPSGLVGEKLFF. In DNA, the CDR3 is TGCGCCAGCAGCCCGTCAGGGTTGGTTGGTGAAAAACTGTTTTTT.

This clone occurred a few times. The chain is built from TRBV9 and TRBJ1-1; tentative D call: TRBD1 (6 bases). CDR3 length equals 15 residues. The V end lost 2 bases, the J end lost 4 bases, and 15 bases lay between the germline ends. Germline V gene lookup returns CDR1 SGDLS and CDR2 YYNGEE. In DNA form, the CDR3 reads TGTGCCAGCAGCGTGAGGGGAGGAGGGGGCACTGAAGCTTTCTTT. Its protein is CASSVRGGGGTEAFF.

The chain employs TRBV4-1 and TRBJ2-1; TRBD1 matches at 7 bases. The V and J ends lost 0 bases and 8 bases, in that order; junction bases with no gene match: 7. CDR1 and CDR2 (germline): MGHRA, YSYEKL. The CDR3 is made up of 15 amino acids. CDR3 region: CASSQDTQGRDEQFF. CDR3 nucleotide sequence: TGCGCCAGCAGCCAAGATACACAGGGGCGTGATGAGCAGTTCTTC.

The V gene is TRBV6-1, the J gene TRBJ1-5, with no clear D. This CDR3 comprises 12 residues. Germline V gene sequence: CDR1 MNHNS, CDR2 SASEGT. V gave up 1 base and J gave up 11 bases, with 9 bases separating them. The chain's CDR3 is CASSEGGTSQHF. As DNA, the CDR3 is TGTGCCAGCAGTGAAGGGGGTACGTCCCAGCATTTT.

This sequence joins TRBV7-2 and TRBJ2-5; a possible D gene is TRBD2 (5 bases). Looked up from germline, CDR1 is SGHTA and CDR2 is FQGNSA. V was cut by 3 bases and J by 2 bases, with 16 bases left in between. The CDR3 spans 16 residues. CDR3 coding DNA: TGTGCCAGCAGCTTGTTTGCTCGGGGATTACAAGAGACCCAGTACTTC. Encoded protein: CASSLFARGLQETQYF.

The chain is built from TRBV9 and TRBJ2-2, with 7 bases identical to TRBD1. Germline V gene lookup returns CDR1 SGDLS and CDR2 YYNGEE. The CDR3 totals 15 residues. With V trimmed by 4 bases and J by 4 bases, 7 bases remained unmatched. The CDR3 DNA sequence: TGTGCCAGCAGCCCCAGGGGGTCTCTCACCGGGGAGCTGTTTTTT. Encoded protein: CASSPRGSLTGELFF.

The J gene is TRBJ2-1, the V gene TRBV7-9, with TRBD1 matching 10 bases. Germline assignment: CDR1 SEHNR and CDR2 FQNEAQ (reference sequence). This CDR3 spans 13 amino acids. Trimming at V came to 7 bases and at J to 7 bases, leaving 4 bases not matched to a gene. CDR3 in DNA: TGTGCCAGCAAGAGGACAGGGGGGAATGAGCAGTTCTTC. The encoded protein is CASKRTGGNEQFF.

The V and J genes are TRBV7-9 and TRBJ2-6, with D perhaps TRBD1 (7 bases). In germline, CDR1 is SEHNR, CDR2 FQNEAQ (reference sequence). This CDR3 region has 17 residues. The germline V and J ends were trimmed by 2 bases and 2 bases, with 13 bases remaining between them. CDR3 sequence (DNA): TGTGCCAGCAGCTTACTACAGGGGAGGACTGGGGCCAACGTCCTGACTTTC. It yields the protein CASSLLQGRTGANVLTF.

The chain links TRBV15 to TRBJ1-2; D is perhaps TRBD1 (6 bases). Trimming shortened V by 5 bases and J by 2 bases, and 15 bases separated the two germline ends. CDR3 length: 15 amino acids. CDR1 and CDR2 (germline): LNHNV, YYDKDF (reference sequence). CDR3 region: CATSREGGANYGYTF. Written as DNA, the CDR3 is TGTGCCACCAGCCGCGAAGGGGGGGCAAACTATGGCTACACCTTC.

The rearrangement links TRBV4-3 to TRBJ2-1; no clear D. The V and J ends lost 2 bases and 0 bases respectively, with 8 bases between them. Germline lookup yields CDR1 LGHNA and CDR2 YSLEER. This CDR3 spans 15 amino acids. In DNA, the CDR3 is TGCGCCAGCAGCCAATCTCTGAGCTCCTACAATGAGCAGTTCTTC. It codes for CASSQSLSSYNEQFF.

This chain joins TRBV7-7 and TRBJ2-3; D perhaps matches TRBD1 (5 bases). There are 15 residues in the CDR3. The germline CDR1 and CDR2 sequences are SSHAT and FNYEAQ (reference sequence). With 1 base removed from V and 3 bases from J, the gap between germline ends came to 11 bases. The chain's CDR3 is CASSLGAGRTDTQYF. The CDR3 coding sequence is TGTGCCAGCAGCTTAGGGGCAGGGCGTACAGATACGCAGTATTTT.

The genes are TRBV7-2 and TRBJ1-5; 7 bases agree with TRBD1. Germline CDR1 and CDR2: SGHTA and FQGNSA. Germline trimming cut 1 base from V and 1 base from J; bases unmatched to any gene: 1. The CDR3 loop spans 15 amino acids. CDR3 DNA: TGTGCCAGCAGCTTAGTGGGACAGAGCAATCAGCCCCAGCATTTT. Its translation is CASSLVGQSNQPQHF.